The present T cell receptor beta chain was sequenced within a study of T cell repertoires in aging, cancer and after chemotherapy. Across the whole study: Glioblastoma patients receiving temozolomide-based therapy gave paired samples before and after chemotherapy.

TCR beta rearrangements were amplified from peripheral blood genomic DNA. This clonotype appeared a few times. The germline V gene encodes CDR1 SGHDN and CDR2 FVKESK. V was shortened by 1 base and J by 0 bases, with 19 bases between the two germline ends. There are 19 residues in the CDR3. Rearranged V-D-J TRB sequences were amplified with a mixed TRB-A/B primer pool. TCRdb reanalysed the multiplex PCR reads using MiXCR and keeps one entry per CDR3 protein. In the table there are around 2,700 distinct CDR3 sequences, under 30% of which are singletons. The specimen was blood. The source is a human donor with a solid tumor. J is TRBJ1-3 and V is TRBV14; unclear D gene. CDR3 amino acids: CASSQGRKLEQISGNTIYF. CDR3 bases: TGTGCCAGCAGCCAAGGGAGAAAATTAGAACAGATCTCTGGAAACACCATATATTTT.